Listed below are T cell receptor beta chains from one sample, sequenced in a study of OX40 agonist ivuxolimab in advanced cancers. The table came from immunoSEQ multiplex PCR; TCRdb's copy has only in-frame clones and leaves some out. The data show 25,000 or so clones, with just under 75% seen just once and 15% to 20% held by the top ten. Material: CD4+ or CD8+ T cells sorted from blood, obtained in a trial of the OX40 agonist ivuxolimab. These receptors were taken from an adult with an advanced solid tumor such as melanoma, head and neck, liver or kidney cancer. CDR3s include the opening cysteine and the closing phenylalanine or tryptophan. A D gene is named only where the DNA matches it firmly. Clone sizes are given selectively: once, few, many, or a class where the clone is expanded.

j_call v_call clone_size d_call cdr3_nt cdr3_aa
TRBJ2-1 TRBV5-1 few TRBD2 TGCGCCAGCAGCTCCGGACTAGCCCGCTCCTACAATGAGCAGTTCTTC CASSSGLARSYNEQFF
TRBJ2-7 TRBV7-9 - - TGTGCCAGCAGCTCTCGGAATTACGAGCAGTACTTC CASSSRNYEQYF
TRBJ2-6 TRBV29-1 - - TGCAGCGTTGCTCCAGCTGGGGCCAACGTCCTGACTTTC CSVAPAGANVLTF
TRBJ2-1 TRBV7-9 - - TGTGCCAGCAGCCACTCCCTCAATGAGCAGTTCTTC CASSHSLNEQFF
TRBJ2-5 TRBV13 - - TGTGCCAGCGCAGAAAGGATTGGAGGACAGTCTCAAGAGACCCAGTACTTC CASAERIGGQSQETQYF
TRBJ2-5 TRBV7-8 once TRBD1 TGTGCCAGCAGCTTAGCCCAGGGGGCTCAAGAGACCCAGTACTTC CASSLAQGAQETQYF
TRBJ1-1 TRBV28 - - TGTGCCAGCAGCCTCGGGCCTGAAGCTTTCTTT CASSLGPEAFF
TRBJ2-3 TRBV5-4 few TRBD2 TGTGCCAGCAGCTTGGGAGGCGGGGGGGCAGATACGCAGTATTTT CASSLGGGGADTQYF
TRBJ2-1 TRBV10-1 - TRBD1 TGCGCCAGCAGTGAGGAAGGGACAGGGGATTGCAATGAGCAGTTCTTC CASSEEGTGDCNEQFF
TRBJ2-7 TRBV9 - TRBD2 TGTGCCAGCAGCGTCTCTAGCGGGGGTACCTACGAGCAGTACTTC CASSVSSGGTYEQYF
TRBJ2-1 TRBV4-2 - - TGTGCCAGCAGCCAAGGTGGGGGCCCCGTAGTTGAGCAGTTCTTC CASSQGGGPVVEQFF
TRBJ1-2 TRBV7-3 - - TGTGCCAGCAGCTTTGGTGCAGGTGAGGGAGCTATGGATGGCTACACCTTC CASSFGAGEGAMDGYTF
TRBJ1-3 TRBV19 - TRBD1 TGTGCCAGTAGTATGACAGGGATCTTCTCTGGAAACACCATATATTTT CASSMTGIFSGNTIYF
TRBJ2-1 TRBV5-6 - TRBD2 TGTGCCAGCAGCCCGGGACTAGCGGGGGGGCTGGGTGAGCAGTTCTTC CASSPGLAGGLGEQFF
TRBJ2-5 TRBV7-9 few - TGTGCCAGCAGCTTACGCCCCCAAGAGACCCAGTACTTC CASSLRPQETQYF
TRBJ2-5 TRBV28 - TRBD2 TGTGCCAGCACCAACGAGCGGGGGGGCAGGGAAGAGACCCAGTACTTC CASTNERGGREETQYF
TRBJ2-1 TRBV29-1 once - TGCAGCGTCTGGCTTCCAGACTCCTACAATGAGCAGTTCTTC CSVWLPDSYNEQFF
TRBJ2-3 TRBV19 - TRBD1 TGTGCCAGTAGTATAGATCTTCCGGGACAGGGACTAGATACGCAGTATTTT CASSIDLPGQGLDTQYF
TRBJ1-1 TRBV9 once - TGTGCCAGCAGCGTAGAGGGGCAGCTTTACACTGAAGCTTTCTTT CASSVEGQLYTEAFF
TRBJ2-1 TRBV7-3 - - TGTGCCAGCAGCTACCGGGGAAATGAGCAGTTCTTC CASSYRGNEQFF
TRBJ2-3 TRBV7-9 few - TGTGCCAGCAGTTACGGGGCAGGGACGGATACGCAGTATTTT CASSYGAGTDTQYF
TRBJ2-3 TRBV7-3 - - TGTGCCAGCAGCTTTCTCGGGGGCCGGGATACGCAGTATTTT CASSFLGGRDTQYF
TRBJ2-7 TRBV9 - - TGTGCCAGCAGCGTAGGAGGGACGGCCACCTACGAGCAGTACTTC CASSVGGTATYEQYF
TRBJ1-1 TRBV7-2 few - TGTGCCAGCAGCTTAGGTTTCATAGGAGCTTTCTTT CASSLGFIGAFF
TRBJ2-1 TRBV7-2 - TRBD2 TGTGCCAGCAGCTTAGTTCCCGGGAGGAACAATGAGCAGTTCTTC CASSLVPGRNNEQFF
TRBJ1-2 TRBV29-1 - - TGCAGCGTTGAAGATGACCCCAGGGATGGCTACACCTTC CSVEDDPRDGYTF
TRBJ2-2 TRBV5-1 - - TGTGCCAGCAGCTCGGGATCCGGGGAGCTGTTTTTT CASSSGSGELFF
TRBJ1-5 TRBV27 - - TGTGCCAGCAGTTTGGGGCTTGACAATCAGCCCCAGCATTTT CASSLGLDNQPQHF
TRBJ2-2 TRBV11-2 few - TGTGCCAGCAGCAGGGCCCCCGGGAGTACCGGGGAGCTGTTTTTT CASSRAPGSTGELFF
TRBJ2-3 TRBV15 - - TGTGCCACCAGCAGAGCGGATCCCGATACGCAGTATTTT CATSRADPDTQYF
TRBJ2-5 TRBV11-2 - - TGTGCCAGCCGCCGGGACTGGGGAGAGACCCAGTACTTC CASRRDWGETQYF
TRBJ2-7 TRBV7-9 - - TGTGCCAGCAGCCCGAGCTCCTACGAGCAGTACTTC CASSPSSYEQYF
TRBJ1-1 TRBV19 - - TGTGCCAGTAGTATAGTGAAGAACACTGAAGCTTTCTTT CASSIVKNTEAFF
TRBJ2-7 TRBV7-3 few - TGTGCCAGCAGCTTCGAGCAGTACTTC CASSFEQYF
TRBJ2-7 TRBV9 - - TGTGCCAGCAGCGTCGGGGGACAGCGATCCTACGAGCAGTACTTC CASSVGGQRSYEQYF
TRBJ2-2 TRBV5-1 - - TGCGCCAGCAGCTTGGCCTTTTCATCCGGGGAGCTGTTTTTT CASSLAFSSGELFF
TRBJ2-1 TRBV11-3 few - TGTGCCAGCAGCTTCAGCAATGAGCAGTTCTTC CASSFSNEQFF
TRBJ2-1 TRBV9 - TRBD2 TGTGCCAGCAGCGGAACTAGCGGGGCCCATGAGCAGTTCTTC CASSGTSGAHEQFF
TRBJ1-1 TRBV4-1 few - TGCGCCAGCAGCCAAGTCGGAGAGCGCACTGAAGCTTTCTTT CASSQVGERTEAFF
TRBJ2-6 TRBV6-7 - - TGTGCCAGCAGTTACGGGGACGGGTCTGGGGCCAACGTCCTGACTTTC CASSYGDGSGANVLTF
TRBJ2-7 TRBV11-3 few - TGTGCCAGCAGCTTAGACCCCGGTTACGAGCAGTACTTC CASSLDPGYEQYF
TRBJ2-2 TRBV19 - - TGTGCCAGTAGTATCCGGGTAACGAACACCGGGGAGCTGTTTTTT CASSIRVTNTGELFF
TRBJ2-5 TRBV14 - - TGTGCCAGCAGCCAAGCTCCCCCAGGCCATCAGGCAGAGACCCAGTACTTC CASSQAPPGHQAETQYF
TRBJ2-7 TRBV28 - - TGTGCCAGCAGTCTAGGATCCGGACGGATCGAGCAGTACTTC CASSLGSGRIEQYF
TRBJ2-1 TRBV7-3 - - TGTGCCAGCAGCTTAACCGGCGGGGCCGATGAGCAGTTCTTC CASSLTGGADEQFF
TRBJ1-2 TRBV9 - - TGTGCCAGCAGCGTAGAACAGAACTATGGCTACACCTTC CASSVEQNYGYTF
TRBJ1-2 TRBV19 - - TGTGCCAGTAGTAGCCTCGACATTGACTATGGCTACACCTTC CASSSLDIDYGYTF
TRBJ1-1 TRBV29-1 - - TGCAGCGCACCGGGCGGTTTCTTT CSAPGGFF
TRBJ2-7 TRBV7-9 - - TGTGCCAGCAGCTTAGAAGGCCGCACGATGTACTTC CASSLEGRTMYF
TRBJ1-1 TRBV28 - - TGTGCCAGCAGTTCCGAGGGAAGCGTAAAGAACACTGAAGCTTTCTTT CASSSEGSVKNTEAFF
TRBJ2-2 TRBV14 - - TGTGCCAGCAGCCACCCCTGGGTCCCCGGGGAGCTGTTTTTT CASSHPWVPGELFF
TRBJ1-2 TRBV28 - TRBD1 TGTGCCGGCAGAATACAGGGGTTTAACTATGGCTACACCTTC CAGRIQGFNYGYTF
TRBJ1-2 TRBV27 - TRBD1 TGTGCCAGCAGTTCTTTAGGGGGCGCAGACTATGGCTACACCTTC CASSSLGGADYGYTF